This T cell receptor beta chain stems from a study of cytomegalovirus exposure and HLA in healthy donors. Overall study: Among about 179 million T cells, an earlier analysis found 120 million or so unique TCR beta sequences.

Donors were ostensibly healthy at sampling, although undocumented immune exposures were probable. Study-wide findings and caveats: The productive fraction for most TCR beta V segments was about 87% or about 30% in an earlier analysis. By HLA locus, TCR association rates varied in a later analysis, with DRB1 showing the most and HLA-C the fewest.

For this clone: The antigen is unknown.

The CDR3 consists of 16 residues. Per germline, CDR1 SGHRS and CDR2 YFSETQ. The germline V and J ends were trimmed by 0 bases and 5 bases, with 15 bases remaining between them. The PCR made use of 60 Vbeta and 13 Jbeta primers. Repertoires were generated with immunoSEQ multiplex PCR, while TCRdb's copy carries only in-frame clones and drops some. The sample holds over 130,000 clones; 78% are singletons and the top ten take roughly 6.2%. The sequence was obtained from a woman aged 40 to 50 in good health and CMV-seropositive. Material: PBMCs. The J gene is TRBJ2-1, the V gene TRBV5-1; D is possibly TRBD2 (6 bases). The CDR3 sequence: CASSLGGAHMDNEQFF. The CDR3 DNA follows: TGCGCCAGCAGCTTGGGCGGGGCACACATGGACAATGAGCAGTTCTTC.